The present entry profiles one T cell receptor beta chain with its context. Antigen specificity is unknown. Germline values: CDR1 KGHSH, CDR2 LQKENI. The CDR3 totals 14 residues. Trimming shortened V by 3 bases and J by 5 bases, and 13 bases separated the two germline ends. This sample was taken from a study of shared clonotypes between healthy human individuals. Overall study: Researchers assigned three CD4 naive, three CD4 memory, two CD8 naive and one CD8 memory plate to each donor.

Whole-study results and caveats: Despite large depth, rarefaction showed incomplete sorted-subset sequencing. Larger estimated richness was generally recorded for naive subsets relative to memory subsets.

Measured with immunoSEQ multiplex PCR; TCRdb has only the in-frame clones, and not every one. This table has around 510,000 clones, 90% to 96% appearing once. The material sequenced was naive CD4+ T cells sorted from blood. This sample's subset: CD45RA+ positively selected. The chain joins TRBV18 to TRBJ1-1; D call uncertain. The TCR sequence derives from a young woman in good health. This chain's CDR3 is CASSPTTVKTEAFF. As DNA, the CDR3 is TGTGCCAGCTCACCTACTACAGTTAAGACTGAAGCTTTCTTT.